One sample yielded the 31 T cell receptor beta chains listed below, sequenced in a study of CD8 T cells in Susac syndrome. Random hexamers served to reverse transcribe roughly 0.45 to 1 ug RNA. Using its own MiXCR run on the immunoSEQ multiplex PCR reads, TCRdb lists one record per CDR3 protein. The profile covers 130,000 or so distinct CDR3 sequences, with 75% to 90% appearing a single time and about 0.51% taken by the ten largest. The sequencing sample was made of CD8+ T cells from PBMCs. The receptor set was obtained from a human donor with multiple sclerosis.

The rearrangement joins TRBV5-5 to TRBJ1-6, with 10 positions matching TRBD1. The CDR3 length is 17 residues. Per the germline V gene, CDR1 is SGHKS and CDR2 is YYEKEE (reference sequence). The junction had 9 bases not matched to a gene; V was cut back by 1 base and J by 8 bases. The CDR3 protein is CASSLRDRGLFDSPLHF. The CDR3 region has the DNA TGTGCCAGCAGCTTGCGGGACAGGGGCTTGTTTGATTCACCCCTCCACTTT.

The chain recombines TRBV2 with TRBJ2-5; TRBD1 might be the D (6 bases). This CDR3 comprises 15 residues. From germline, CDR1 is SNHLY and CDR2 FYNNEI. V was pared by 6 bases and J by 5 bases, with 19 bases between. CDR3 loop: CASRGSWGLRETQYF. DNA for the CDR3: TGTGCCAGCAGGGGATCGTGGGGGCTGAGGGAGACCCAGTACTTC.

A single count supports this clonotype. The chain combines TRBV19 with TRBJ2-1, with a possible D match to TRBD2 (5 bases). The CDR3 consists of 15 residues. The V gene's germline CDR1 is LNHDA and CDR2 SQIVND (reference sequence). Between the trimmed V and J ends, which lost 4 bases and 2 bases, there was a span of 12 bases. CDR3 sequence reads: CASSKSGDPYNEQFF. The CDR3 DNA is TGTGCCAGTAGTAAAAGCGGTGACCCCTACAATGAGCAGTTCTTC.

The chain carries TRBV12-3 or TRBV12-4 and TRBJ1-2, with a weak D call TRBD1 (5 bases). Trimming left V 0 bases short and J 7 bases short, with 18 bases between. This CDR3 has 16 amino acids. The CDR3 DNA sequence: TGTGCCAGCAGTTTAGCTACCGAGTGGGGGTTGCGTGGCTACACCTTC. It specifies CASSLATEWGLRGYTF.

The gene calls are TRBV12-3 or TRBV12-4 and TRBJ1-1; D is unresolved. There are 12 residues in the CDR3. Trimming shortened V by 5 bases and J by 2 bases, and 6 bases separated the two germline ends. DNA of the CDR3: TGTGCCAGCAGTCCATTTAACACTGAAGCTTTCTTT. It specifies CASSPFNTEAFF.

The chain carries TRBV11-2 and TRBJ2-3; TRBD1 might be the D (6 bases). The CDR3 contains 14 residues. The germline gives CDR1 SGHAT, CDR2 FQNNGV. V was pared by 3 bases and J by 5 bases, with 12 bases between. CDR3 nucleotides: TGTGCCAGCAGCTTTGGCCTCAGGGGAGATACGCAGTATTTT. It codes for CASSFGLRGDTQYF.

V is TRBV19 and J is TRBJ2-1; D unresolved. Germline CDR1 is LNHDA and CDR2 is SQIVND (reference sequence). The CDR3 length is 14 residues. V lost 2 bases and J 2 bases, leaving 7 bases between the germline ends. The CDR3 DNA sequence: TGTGCCAGTAGTATATCGGGTACCTACAATGAGCAGTTCTTC. It codes for CASSISGTYNEQFF.

This clonotype appeared a few times. The chain combines TRBV11-3 with TRBJ2-2; tentatively, D is TRBD2 (6 bases). CDR1 and CDR2 from the germline V gene are SGHNT and YENEEA. Trimming pared 7 bases from V and 7 bases from J, leaving 13 bases between. The CDR3 has 13 residues. The CDR3 bases are TGTGCCAGCACCCTTGGGGGGAACGGGGAGCTGTTTTTT. Its translation is CASTLGGNGELFF. Combining the CDR3 with reference TRBV11-3 and TRBJ2-2 gives the whole variable domain EAGVVQSPRYKIIEKKQPVAFWCNPISGHNTLYWYLQNLGQGPELLIRYENEEAVDDSQLPKDRFSAERLKGVDSTLKIQPAELGDSAVYLCASTLGGNGELFFGEGSRLTVL.

This clonotype qualifies as medium-sized. The chain combines TRBV12-3 or TRBV12-4 with TRBJ2-3; D uncertain. Between the trimmed V and J ends, which lost 6 bases and 2 bases, there was a span of 9 bases. CDR3 length equals 13 residues. Written as DNA, the CDR3 is TGTGCCAGCAGCGGCATCTTCACAGATACGCAGTATTTT. Its translation: CASSGIFTDTQYF.

This rearrangement joins TRBV19 to TRBJ2-1; unclear D gene. Germline V CDR1 and CDR2: LNHDA, SQIVND (reference sequence). The CDR3 covers 15 residues. V was trimmed by 8 bases and J by 2 bases, leaving 16 bases between them. CDR3 residues: CASAPDPGAYNEQFF. CDR3 DNA sequence: TGTGCCAGTGCCCCGGACCCAGGCGCCTACAATGAGCAGTTCTTC.

The chain recombines TRBV12-3 or TRBV12-4 with TRBJ1-5, with no clear D. Between the trimmed V and J ends, which lost 5 bases and 4 bases, there was a span of 9 bases. The CDR3 length is 13 residues. CDR3 amino acids: CASSTSGNQPQHF. CDR3 in DNA: TGTGCCAGCAGTACCTCGGGGAATCAGCCCCAGCATTTT.

V gene TRBV19 combines with J gene TRBJ1-5; TRBD1 matches at 8 bases. This CDR3 contains 16 residues. V trimming: 3 bases; J trimming: 5 bases; junction bases outside the gene matches: 9. Germline CDR1 is LNHDA and CDR2 is SQIVND (reference sequence). CDR3 DNA sequence: TGTGCCAGTAGTATTATGGCAGGGGGCGTTGATCAGCCCCAGCATTTT. This encodes CASSIMAGGVDQPQHF.

This chain connects TRBV11-3 to TRBJ2-5; D possibly corresponds to TRBD1 (6 bases). CDR1 is SGHNT, CDR2 YENEEA, per germline. The V and J ends lost 1 base and 7 bases respectively, with 22 bases between them. This CDR3 region has 17 residues. CDR3 nucleotide sequence: TGTGCCAGCAGCTTAGGGGCGGACAGCCGACAAGAGTGGACCCAGTACTTC. It encodes CASSLGADSRQEWTQYF.

The CDR3 region is CSVGEGGPGYTF. The CDR3 region has the DNA TGCAGCGTCGGCGAAGGGGGCCCTGGCTACACCTTC. The rearrangement joins TRBV29-1 to TRBJ1-2; TRBD1 agrees at 7 bases. The CDR3 extends over 12 amino acids. V trimming: 6 bases; J trimming: 7 bases; junction bases outside the gene matches: 8. CDR1 is SQVTM, CDR2 ANQGSEA, per germline.

The chain couples TRBV4-3 to TRBJ2-3; 8 bases agree with TRBD2. The CDR3 contains 15 residues. The junction had 6 bases not matched to a gene; V was cut back by 3 bases and J by 4 bases. In germline, CDR1 is LGHNA, CDR2 YSLEER. The CDR3: CASSQGARGADTQYF. The CDR3 nucleotides read TGCGCCAGCAGCCAGGGGGCGCGGGGGGCAGATACGCAGTATTTT.

The chain combines TRBV19 with TRBJ2-1; D is possibly TRBD2 (6 bases). This CDR3 contains 12 residues. V lost 7 bases and J 5 bases, leaving 9 bases between the germline ends. Germline-derived CDR1 and CDR2 are LNHDA and SQIVND (reference sequence). The DNA for the CDR3 is TGTGCCAGTAAGGGCGGGAACAATGAGCAGTTCTTC. Its translation: CASKGGNNEQFF.

The CDR3 nucleotides are TGTGCCAGCAGCCAAAGGGGACTAGCGGGGGGCCGAGAGACCCAGTACTTC. Its translation: CASSQRGLAGGRETQYF. The J gene is TRBJ2-5, the V gene TRBV3-1; 15 bases map to TRBD2. The CDR3 contains 17 residues. Germline V lookup: CDR1 LGHDT, CDR2 YNNKEL (reference sequence). Losses at the gene ends were 2 bases for V and 4 bases for J; bases not matched to a gene: 5.

This clonotype has a handful of counts. The chain employs TRBV5-5 and TRBJ1-2; unclear D gene. From germline, CDR1 is SGHKS and CDR2 YYEKEE (reference sequence). Trimming removed 4 bases at V and 2 bases at J, with 15 bases between. This CDR3 contains 15 residues. The CDR3 sequence is CASSPKERRNYGYTF. In DNA, the CDR3 is TGTGCCAGCAGCCCGAAAGAGAGGAGGAACTATGGCTACACCTTC.

This chain links TRBV20-1 with TRBJ2-7, with 7 bases lining up with TRBD2. The CDR3 runs 18 residues. The ends lost 0 bases at V and 2 bases at J; junction bases unmatched: 16. Germline CDR1 reads DFQATT; CDR2 reads SNEGSKA (reference sequence). The CDR3 sequence: CSARDFGREGRGPYEQYF. The CDR3, as DNA: TGCAGTGCTAGAGATTTTGGCAGGGAGGGACGGGGCCCCTACGAGCAGTACTTC.

This rearrangement joins TRBV6-5 to TRBJ2-1, with D unresolved. Trimming left V 0 bases short and J 9 bases short, with 3 bases between. Germline assignment: CDR1 MNHEY and CDR2 SVGAGI. This CDR3 has 11 amino acids. CDR3 residues: CASSYSGEQFF. CDR3 nucleotides: TGTGCCAGCAGTTACTCTGGTGAGCAGTTCTTC.

J is TRBJ2-2 and V is TRBV4-3; the D is unclear. There are 13 residues in the CDR3. The V end lost 1 base, the J end lost 7 bases, and 7 bases lay between the germline ends. Germline lookup yields CDR1 LGHNA and CDR2 YSLEER. The CDR3 nucleotides are TGCGCCAGCAGCCAAGGGTCAGGCGGGGAGCTGTTTTTT. Translating it yields CASSQGSGGELFF.

V usage is TRBV29-1 and J usage is TRBJ2-3; no clear D gene. The germline V gene encodes CDR1 SQVTM and CDR2 ANQGSEA. This CDR3 spans 15 amino acids. V lost 3 bases and J lost 1, with 14 bases in between. CDR3 amino acids: CSVEPTKSGTDTQYF. CDR3 bases: TGCAGCGTTGAGCCTACCAAAAGCGGCACAGATACGCAGTATTTT.

This chain uses TRBV5-6 with TRBJ1-4; tentative D call: TRBD1 (6 bases). This CDR3 has 16 amino acids. Deletions cut 5 bases from V and 8 bases from J, with 22 bases between. Germline CDR1 reads SGHDT; CDR2 reads YYEEEE. CDR3 in amino acids: CASRNGATGRREKLFF. DNA of the CDR3: TGTGCCAGCAGAAATGGGGCGACAGGTCGACGCGAAAAACTGTTTTTT.

J is TRBJ2-3 and V is TRBV19; TRBD2 matches at 7 bases. The CDR3 covers 15 residues. CDR1 and CDR2 (germline): LNHDA, SQIVND (reference sequence). The J segment lost 4 bases and the V segment lost 5 bases, leaving 9 bases of the junction unmatched. The CDR3 reads CASSSTSAGSDTQYF. CDR3 nucleotide sequence: TGTGCCAGTAGTTCCACTAGCGCCGGTTCAGATACGCAGTATTTT.

This chain links TRBV9 with TRBJ1-5; 8 bases agree with TRBD1. CDR3 length equals 15 residues. Germline CDR1 reads SGDLS; CDR2 reads YYNGEE. The V gene end was trimmed by 3 bases and the J gene end by 3 bases; junction bases not matched to a gene: 5. CDR3 sequence reads: CASSDGQGFNQPQHF. The CDR3 DNA reads TGTGCCAGCAGCGACGGACAGGGCTTCAATCAGCCCCAGCATTTT.

The rearrangement uses TRBV19 and TRBJ2-1; TRBD2 aligns across 13 bases. The length of the CDR3 is 15 residues. The V and J ends lost 5 bases and 5 bases, in that order; junction bases with no gene match: 3. Looked up from germline, CDR1 is LNHDA and CDR2 is SQIVND (reference sequence). DNA of the CDR3: TGTGCCAGTAGTTGGACTAGCGGGGGAGACAATGAGCAGTTCTTC. Translated, it gives CASSWTSGGDNEQFF.

CDR3 bases: TGTGCCACTCAAGGGGCAGTTTTGACCAATGAGCAGTTCTTC. It codes for CATQGAVLTNEQFF. The chain links TRBV12-3 or TRBV12-4 to TRBJ2-1; perhaps TRBD1 as D (5 bases). The ends were cut back, 10 bases at V and 6 bases at J, with 19 bases in the middle. The CDR3 is 14 residues long.

The chain links TRBV12-3 or TRBV12-4 to TRBJ1-5; a weak D match, TRBD1 (6 bases). This CDR3 is 17 amino acids long. V was clipped by 3 bases and J by 10 bases, with 25 bases between them. The CDR3 region has the DNA TGTGCCAGCAGTTTTTCTGGGGGGGGCCAAACAAGGGGCCCCCAGCATTTT. This codes for CASSFSGGGQTRGPQHF.

CDR3 nucleotides: TGTGCCAGCAGCGAGGGGGAACGGTTCTTC. It encodes CASSEGERFF. V usage is TRBV21-1 and J usage is TRBJ2-1; TRBD1, the D gene given by the table, was not confirmed from the DNA. TRBV21-1 is a listed pseudogene. The CDR3 extends over 10 amino acids.

The chain employs TRBV6-5 and TRBJ1-2; D gene unclear. The CDR3 contains 16 residues. V lost 0 bases, J lost 2 bases, and 13 bases lay in between. Per germline, CDR1 MNHEY and CDR2 SVGAGI. CDR3 in DNA: TGTGCCAGCAGTTACTCAAAGTCGGAAGGAAACTATGGCTACACCTTC. This translates into CASSYSKSEGNYGYTF.

The gene calls are TRBV29-1 and TRBJ1-1; D perhaps matches TRBD1 (5 bases). Germline V CDR1 and CDR2: SQVTM, ANQGSEA. The CDR3 runs 14 residues. V lost 4 bases and J 0 bases, leaving 12 bases between the germline ends. In DNA form, the CDR3 reads TGCAGCGTTGTGGGGGGTGAGTTGAACACTGAAGCTTTCTTT. Encoded protein: CSVVGGELNTEAFF.